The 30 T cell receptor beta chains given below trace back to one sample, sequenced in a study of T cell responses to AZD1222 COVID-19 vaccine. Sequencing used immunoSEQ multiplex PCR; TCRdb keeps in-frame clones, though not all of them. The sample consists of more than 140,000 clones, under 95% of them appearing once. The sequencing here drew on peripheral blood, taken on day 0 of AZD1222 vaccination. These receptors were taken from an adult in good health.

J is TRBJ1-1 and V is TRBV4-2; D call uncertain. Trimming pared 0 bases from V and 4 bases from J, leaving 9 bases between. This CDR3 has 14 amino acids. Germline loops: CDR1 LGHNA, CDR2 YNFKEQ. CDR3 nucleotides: TGTGCCAGCAGCCAAGATCAGTTGGGCACTGAAGCTTTCTTT. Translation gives CASSQDQLGTEAFF.

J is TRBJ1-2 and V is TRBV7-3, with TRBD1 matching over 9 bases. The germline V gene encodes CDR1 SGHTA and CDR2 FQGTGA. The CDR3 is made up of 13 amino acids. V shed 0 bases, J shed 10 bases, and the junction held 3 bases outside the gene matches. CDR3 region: CASSLTGQGNYTF. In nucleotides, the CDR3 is TGTGCCAGCAGCTTAACGGGACAGGGAAACTACACCTTC.

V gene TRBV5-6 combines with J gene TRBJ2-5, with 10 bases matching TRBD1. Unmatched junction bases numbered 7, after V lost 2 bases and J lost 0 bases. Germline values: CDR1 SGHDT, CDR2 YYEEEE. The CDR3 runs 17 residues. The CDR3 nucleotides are TGTGCCAGCAGCTTCTCCGGACAGGGGGAATACCAAGAGACCCAGTACTTC. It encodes CASSFSGQGEYQETQYF.

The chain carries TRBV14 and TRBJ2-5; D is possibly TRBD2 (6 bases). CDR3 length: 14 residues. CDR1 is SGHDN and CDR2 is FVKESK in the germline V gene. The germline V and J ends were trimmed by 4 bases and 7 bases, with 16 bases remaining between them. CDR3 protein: CASSRGVFPWTQYF. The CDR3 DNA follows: TGTGCCAGCAGCCGGGGGGTCTTCCCCTGGACCCAGTACTTC.

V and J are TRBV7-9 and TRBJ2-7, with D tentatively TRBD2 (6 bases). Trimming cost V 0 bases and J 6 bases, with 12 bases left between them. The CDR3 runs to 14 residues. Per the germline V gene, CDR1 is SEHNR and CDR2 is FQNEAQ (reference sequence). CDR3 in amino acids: CASSLAPLGGEQYF. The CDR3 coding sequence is TGTGCCAGCAGCTTAGCCCCCCTGGGAGGCGAGCAGTACTTC.

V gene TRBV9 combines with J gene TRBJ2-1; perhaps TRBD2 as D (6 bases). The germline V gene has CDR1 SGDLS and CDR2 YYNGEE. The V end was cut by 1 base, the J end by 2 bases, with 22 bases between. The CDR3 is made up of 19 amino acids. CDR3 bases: TGTGCCAGCAGCGTATCCGGGTTGGTGCGGGATGCCCCCTACAATGAGCAGTTCTTC. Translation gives CASSVSGLVRDAPYNEQFF.

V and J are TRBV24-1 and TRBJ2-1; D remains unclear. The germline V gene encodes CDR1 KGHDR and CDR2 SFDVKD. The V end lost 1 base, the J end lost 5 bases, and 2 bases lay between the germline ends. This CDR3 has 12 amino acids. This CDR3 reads CATSDFHNEQFF. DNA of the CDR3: TGTGCCACCAGTGATTTTCACAATGAGCAGTTCTTC.

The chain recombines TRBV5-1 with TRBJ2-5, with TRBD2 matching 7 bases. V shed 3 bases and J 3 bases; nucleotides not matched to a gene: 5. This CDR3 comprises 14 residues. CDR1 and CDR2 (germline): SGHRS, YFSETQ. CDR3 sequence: CASSSGTTKETQYF. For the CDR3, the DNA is TGCGCCAGCAGCTCTGGGACTACGAAAGAGACCCAGTACTTC.

The DNA of the CDR3 is TGCGCCAGCAGCCAGCCGGGACAGGGAGACTATGGCTACACCTTC. As protein: CASSQPGQGDYGYTF. This chain links TRBV4-1 with TRBJ1-2, with 9 positions matching TRBD1. CDR3 length: 15 amino acids. CDR1 and CDR2 from the germline V gene are MGHRA and YSYEKL. After removal of 3 bases from V and 3 bases from J, the junction contained 5 bases not matched to a gene.

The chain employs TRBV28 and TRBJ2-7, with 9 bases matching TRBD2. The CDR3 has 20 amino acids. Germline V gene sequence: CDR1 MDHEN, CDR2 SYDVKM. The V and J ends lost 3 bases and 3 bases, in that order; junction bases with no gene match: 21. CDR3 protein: CASSLAPGRKIRLADYEQYF. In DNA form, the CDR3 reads TGTGCCAGCAGTTTGGCTCCCGGACGTAAGATCAGACTAGCGGACTACGAGCAGTACTTC.

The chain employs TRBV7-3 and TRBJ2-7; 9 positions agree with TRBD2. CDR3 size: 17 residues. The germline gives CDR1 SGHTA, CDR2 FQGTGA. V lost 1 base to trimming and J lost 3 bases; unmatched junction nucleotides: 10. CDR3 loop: CASSLSGRAPIDYEQYF. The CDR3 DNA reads TGTGCCAGCAGCTTAAGCGGGAGGGCCCCCATTGACTACGAGCAGTACTTC.

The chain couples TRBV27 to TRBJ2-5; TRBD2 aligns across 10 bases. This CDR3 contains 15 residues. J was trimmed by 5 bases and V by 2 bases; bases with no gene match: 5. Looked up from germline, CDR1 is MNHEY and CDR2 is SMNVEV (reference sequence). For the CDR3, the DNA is TGTGCCAGCAGTTTAGGGACTAGCGTTTGGGAGACCCAGTACTTC. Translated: CASSLGTSVWETQYF.

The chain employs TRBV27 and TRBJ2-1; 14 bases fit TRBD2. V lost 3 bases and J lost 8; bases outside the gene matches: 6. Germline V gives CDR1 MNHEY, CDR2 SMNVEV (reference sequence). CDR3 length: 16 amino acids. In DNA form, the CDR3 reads TGTGCCAGCAGTTTCCGGACTAGCGGGAGGATCGATGAGCAGTTCTTC. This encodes CASSFRTSGRIDEQFF.

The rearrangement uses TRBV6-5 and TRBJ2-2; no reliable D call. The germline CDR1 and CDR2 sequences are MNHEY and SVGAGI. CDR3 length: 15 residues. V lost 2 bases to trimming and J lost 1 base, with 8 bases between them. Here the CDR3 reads CASSYRAGNTGELFF. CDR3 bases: TGTGCCAGCAGTTACAGGGCAGGGAACACCGGGGAGCTGTTTTTT.

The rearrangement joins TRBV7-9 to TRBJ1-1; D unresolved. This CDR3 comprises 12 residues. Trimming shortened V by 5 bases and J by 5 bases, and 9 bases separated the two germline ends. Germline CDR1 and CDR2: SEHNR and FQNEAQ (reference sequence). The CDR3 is CASSPARTEAFF. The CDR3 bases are TGTGCCAGCAGCCCCGCAAGGACTGAAGCTTTCTTT. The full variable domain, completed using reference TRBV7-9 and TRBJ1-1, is DTGVSQNPRHKITKRGQNVTFRCDPISEHNRLYWYRQTLGQGPEFLTYFQNEAQLEKSRLLSDRFSAERPKGSFSTLEIQRTEQGDSAMYLCASSPARTEAFFGQGTRLTVV.

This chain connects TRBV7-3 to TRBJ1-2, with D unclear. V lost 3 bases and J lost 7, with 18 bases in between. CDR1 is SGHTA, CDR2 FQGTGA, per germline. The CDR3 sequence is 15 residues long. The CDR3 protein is CASSFAGSRYGGYTF. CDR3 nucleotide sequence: TGTGCCAGCAGCTTTGCAGGTTCTCGGTACGGTGGCTACACCTTC.

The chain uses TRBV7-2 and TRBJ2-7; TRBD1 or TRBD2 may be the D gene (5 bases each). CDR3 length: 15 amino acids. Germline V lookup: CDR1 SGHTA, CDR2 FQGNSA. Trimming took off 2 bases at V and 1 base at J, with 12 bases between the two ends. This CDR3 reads CASSLRGRQSYEQYF. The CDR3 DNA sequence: TGTGCCAGCAGCTTAAGGGGACGGCAGTCCTACGAGCAGTACTTC. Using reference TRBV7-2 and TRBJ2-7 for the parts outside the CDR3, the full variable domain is GAGVSQSPSNKVTEKGKDVELRCDPISGHTALYWYRQSLGQGLEFLIYFQGNSAPDKSGLPSDRFSAERTGGSVSTLTIQRTQQEDSAVYLCASSLRGRQSYEQYFGPGTRLTVT.

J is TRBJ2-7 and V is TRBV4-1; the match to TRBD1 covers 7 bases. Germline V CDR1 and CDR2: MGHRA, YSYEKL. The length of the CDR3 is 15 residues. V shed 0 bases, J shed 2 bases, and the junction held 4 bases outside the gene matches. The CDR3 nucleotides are TGCGCCAGCAGCCAAGATGAAACAGGGGCCTACGAGCAGTACTTC. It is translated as CASSQDETGAYEQYF.

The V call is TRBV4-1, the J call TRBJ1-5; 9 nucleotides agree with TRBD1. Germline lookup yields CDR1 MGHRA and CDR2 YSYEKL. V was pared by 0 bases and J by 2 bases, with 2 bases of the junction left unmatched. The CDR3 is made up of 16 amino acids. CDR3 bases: TGCGCCAGCAGCCAAGAACAGGGGGCGGGCAATCAGCCCCAGCATTTT. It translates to CASSQEQGAGNQPQHF.

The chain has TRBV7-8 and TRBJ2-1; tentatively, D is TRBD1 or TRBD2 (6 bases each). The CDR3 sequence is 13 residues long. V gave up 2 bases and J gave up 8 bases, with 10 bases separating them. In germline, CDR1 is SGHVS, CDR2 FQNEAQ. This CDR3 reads CASSLFRGHEQFF. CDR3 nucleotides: TGTGCCAGCAGCTTATTCCGGGGGCATGAGCAGTTCTTC. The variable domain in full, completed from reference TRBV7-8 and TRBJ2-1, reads GAGVSQSPRYKVAKRGQDVALRCDPISGHVSLFWYQQALGQGPEFLTYFQNEAQLDKSGLPSDRFFAERPEGSVSTLKIQRTQQEDSAVYLCASSLFRGHEQFFGPGTRLTVL.

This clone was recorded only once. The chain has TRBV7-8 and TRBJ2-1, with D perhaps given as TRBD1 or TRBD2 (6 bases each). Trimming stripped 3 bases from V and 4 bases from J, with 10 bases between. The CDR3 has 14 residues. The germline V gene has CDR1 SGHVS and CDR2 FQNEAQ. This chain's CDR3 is CASSFTGRYNEQFF. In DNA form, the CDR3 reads TGTGCCAGCAGCTTCACAGGGAGGTACAATGAGCAGTTCTTC.

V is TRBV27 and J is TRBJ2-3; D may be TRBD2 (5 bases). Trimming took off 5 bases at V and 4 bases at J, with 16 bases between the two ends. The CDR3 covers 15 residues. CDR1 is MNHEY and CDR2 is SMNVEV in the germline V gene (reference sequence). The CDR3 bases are TGTGCCAGCAGTCATGAGAGGGCCGTCGCAGATACGCAGTATTTT. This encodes CASSHERAVADTQYF.

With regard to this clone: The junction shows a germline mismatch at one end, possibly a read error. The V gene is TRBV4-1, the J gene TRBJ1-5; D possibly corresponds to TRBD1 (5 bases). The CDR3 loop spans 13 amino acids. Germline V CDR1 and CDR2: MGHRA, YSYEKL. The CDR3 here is CASSPGVKQLQHF. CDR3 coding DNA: TGCGCCAGCAGCCCGGGGGTGAAGCAGCTCCAGCATTTT.

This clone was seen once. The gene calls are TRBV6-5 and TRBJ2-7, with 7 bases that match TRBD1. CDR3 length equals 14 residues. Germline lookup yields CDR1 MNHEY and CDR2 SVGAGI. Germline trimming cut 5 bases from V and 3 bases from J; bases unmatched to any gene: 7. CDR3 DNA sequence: TGTGCCAGCAGTACAAGGGGGCTAGACTACGAGCAGTACTTC. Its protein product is CASSTRGLDYEQYF.

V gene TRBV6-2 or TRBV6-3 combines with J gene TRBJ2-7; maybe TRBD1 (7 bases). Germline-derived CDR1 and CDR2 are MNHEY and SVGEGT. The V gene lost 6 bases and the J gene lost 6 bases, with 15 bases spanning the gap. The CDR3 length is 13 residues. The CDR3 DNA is TGTGCCAGCAGCCGCGGGACAGTGGCCGAGCAGTACTTC. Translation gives CASSRGTVAEQYF.

CDR3 bases: TGTGCCAGCAGCCAAGACAACAGCGCCTCTGGAAACACCATATATTTT. Protein product: CASSQDNSASGNTIYF. The chain combines TRBV3-1 (or the pseudogene TRBV3-2) with TRBJ1-3; D unclear. Germline V gives CDR1 LGHDT, CDR2 YNNKEL (reference sequence). The CDR3 is 16 amino acids. V was shortened by 0 bases and J by 0 bases, with 9 bases between the two germline ends.

CDR3 sequence (DNA): TGTGCCAGCAGTCTCGTAGCCCATGAGCAGTTCTTC. As protein: CASSLVAHEQFF. The chain carries TRBV6-2 or TRBV6-3 and TRBJ2-1; D is undetermined. V shed 5 bases and J shed 8 bases, with 10 bases lying between them. The CDR3 consists of 12 residues. The germline CDR1 and CDR2 sequences are MNHEY and SVGEGT.

CDR3 DNA sequence: TGTGCCAGCAGTCCGTACAGGGCGAGCAATCAGCCCCAGCATTTT. Translation: CASSPYRASNQPQHF. This sequence joins TRBV28 and TRBJ1-5, with D tentatively TRBD1 (6 bases). Trimming took 5 bases from V and 1 from J, leaving 12 bases between them. The germline CDR1 and CDR2 sequences are MDHEN and SYDVKM. The CDR3 length is 15 residues.

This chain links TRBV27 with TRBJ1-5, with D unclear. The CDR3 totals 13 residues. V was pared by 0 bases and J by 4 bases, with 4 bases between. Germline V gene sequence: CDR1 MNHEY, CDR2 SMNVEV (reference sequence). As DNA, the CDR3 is TGTGCCAGCAGTTTATCGGAGAATCAGCCCCAGCATTTT. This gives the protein CASSLSENQPQHF.

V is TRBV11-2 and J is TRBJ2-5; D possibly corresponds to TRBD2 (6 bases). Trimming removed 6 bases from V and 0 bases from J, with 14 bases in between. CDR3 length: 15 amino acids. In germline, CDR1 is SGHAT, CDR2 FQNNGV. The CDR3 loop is CASRHHRGYQETQYF. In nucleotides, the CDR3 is TGTGCCAGCAGACATCATCGGGGGTACCAAGAGACCCAGTACTTC.